The 10 T cell receptor beta chains presented below share a single source sample, sequenced in a study of OX40 agonist ivuxolimab in advanced cancers. Data came from immunoSEQ multiplex PCR; TCRdb stores just in-frame clones and leaves some out. The sample includes about 37,000 clones, 60% to 80% of them seen just once. This specimen was CD4+ or CD8+ T cells sorted from blood, taken in a trial of the OX40 agonist ivuxolimab. These receptors originate from an adult with an advanced solid tumor such as melanoma, head and neck, liver or kidney cancer.

This chain connects TRBV4-1 to TRBJ2-7; 7 bases are shared with TRBD1. CDR1 is MGHRA, CDR2 YSYEKL, per germline. CDR3 size: 18 residues. J gave up 2 bases and V 0 bases, and 13 bases lay outside the gene matches. The CDR3 here is CASSQDGPLGGGAYEQYF. In DNA form, the CDR3 reads TGCGCCAGCAGCCAAGATGGGCCCTTAGGGGGCGGCGCCTACGAGCAGTACTTC.

Note on this clone: Sequence at one end of the junction differs from germline and may be a read error. This chain connects TRBV10-1 to TRBJ2-7; 9 positions match TRBD1. This CDR3 is built from 12 residues. The V gene's germline CDR1 is WNHNN and CDR2 SYGVQD (reference sequence). Here the CDR3 reads CASRDRAYEQYF. CDR3 nucleotide sequence: TGTGCCAGCCGGGACAGGGCCTACGAGCAGTACTTC.

CDR3 sequence reads: CAWNPGDYEQYF. For the CDR3, the DNA is TGTGCCTGGAATCCCGGGGACTACGAGCAGTACTTC. The chain uses TRBV30 and TRBJ2-7; maybe TRBD2 (5 bases). Trimming shortened V by 4 bases and J by 3 bases, and 10 bases separated the two germline ends. Per the germline V gene, CDR1 is GTSNPN and CDR2 is SVGIG (reference sequence). CDR3 length: 12 residues.

The V and J genes are TRBV7-9 and TRBJ2-1; D unclear. This CDR3 spans 8 amino acids. Germline CDR1 and CDR2: SEHNR and FQNEAQ (reference sequence). In nucleotides, the CDR3 is TGTTGTGTGGGTGAGCAGTTCTTC. Translating it yields CCVGEQFF. Full variable domain (missing parts from reference TRBV7-9 and TRBJ2-1): DTGVSQNPRHKITKRGQNVTFRCDPISEHNRLYWYRQTLGQGPEFLTYFQNEAQLEKSRLLSDRFSAERPKGSFSTLEIQRTEQGDSAMYLCCVGEQFFGPGTRLTVL.

The chain recombines TRBV6-1 with TRBJ2-7, with D unresolved. This CDR3 is 16 amino acids long. From germline, CDR1 is MNHNS and CDR2 SASEGT. V gave up 4 bases and J gave up 2 bases, with 18 bases separating them. For the CDR3, the DNA is TGTGCCAGCAGTGCGCTACCCAGTATACTACCCTACGAGCAGTACTTC. Translation gives CASSALPSILPYEQYF.

V and J are TRBV7-2 and TRBJ2-3; D uncertain. This CDR3 is built from 13 residues. Trimming took off 5 bases at V and 9 bases at J, with 15 bases between the two ends. In germline, CDR1 is SGHTA, CDR2 FQGNSA. This CDR3 is CASSDAAAVTQYF. The CDR3 nucleotides read TGTGCCAGCAGCGACGCGGCGGCAGTAACGCAGTATTTT.

V usage is TRBV4-3 and J usage is TRBJ2-5; the D is unclear. With 0 bases removed from V and 2 bases from J, the gap between germline ends came to 13 bases. CDR1 and CDR2 (germline): LGHNA, YSLEER. This CDR3 has 16 amino acids. The CDR3 protein is CASSQDRGLDQETQYF. CDR3 in DNA: TGCGCCAGCAGCCAAGATCGTGGGCTGGATCAAGAGACCCAGTACTTC.

The sample holds a few counts of this clone. V usage is TRBV7-2 and J usage is TRBJ2-3, with TRBD2 identical over 11 bases. Germline V CDR1 and CDR2: SGHTA, FQGNSA. Trimming cost V 1 base and J 0 bases; bases outside gene matches: 6. The CDR3 spans 18 residues. CDR3 loop: CASSLVAGLADSTDTQYF. Here the CDR3 DNA reads TGTGCCAGCAGCTTAGTGGCGGGACTAGCGGACAGCACAGATACGCAGTATTTT.

The chain couples TRBV6-1 to TRBJ1-1; D not resolved. Trimming pared 2 bases from V and 1 base from J, leaving 11 bases between. Germline-derived CDR1 and CDR2 are MNHNS and SASEGT. CDR3 size: 15 residues. CDR3 sequence reads: CASSEPRTGNTEAFF. CDR3 nucleotides: TGTGCCAGCAGTGAACCAAGGACGGGGAACACTGAAGCTTTCTTT.

This clone came up a few times. The DNA for the CDR3 is TGTGCCAGCAGCCTCCCGGGACAGGGCTACGAGCAGTACTTC. Its protein product is CASSLPGQGYEQYF. This chain uses TRBV5-6 with TRBJ2-7, with TRBD1 matching over 9 bases. Germline V lookup: CDR1 SGHDT, CDR2 YYEEEE. CDR3 length equals 14 residues. After removal of 4 bases from V and 3 bases from J, the junction contained 5 bases not matched to a gene.